The 13 T cell receptor beta chains in this list originate from one sample, sequenced in a study of cytomegalovirus exposure and HLA in healthy donors (dated by TCRdb to the late 2010s). Libraries were built with the immunoSEQ multiplex PCR assay. For the multiplex PCR, a mixture combining 60 forward primers for TCR Vbeta segments and 13 reverse primers for TCR Jbeta segments was used. This immuneACCESS table, as held by TCRdb, lists in-frame sequences with V and J called but not all clones. Of the missing ones, under half trace to an unresolved V gene in checked studies; the others have no known cause. Within this sample are 90,000 to 120,000 clones, with approximately 76% of them counted one time only. The ten largest account for approximately 2% of the sample. Sequenced input: PBMCs. Receptors were obtained from a man in his late teens or twenties in good health and CMV-seronegative.

The chain couples TRBV25-1 to TRBJ2-7; no clear D. Trimming cost V 4 bases and J 3 bases, with 7 bases left between them. Per germline, CDR1 MGHDK and CDR2 SYGVNS. This CDR3 is 12 amino acids long. The CDR3 region is CASSGDNYEQYF. CDR3 bases: TGTGCCAGCAGTGGTGACAACTACGAGCAGTACTTC.

Comments on this clone: At the DNA level, this CDR3 is encoded by other sequences in the same sample as well. The V gene is TRBV7-3, the J gene TRBJ2-2; 8 positions match TRBD2. CDR3 length equals 16 residues. The germline V gene encodes CDR1 SGHTA and CDR2 FQGTGA. Trimming at V came to 5 bases and at J to 2 bases, leaving 7 bases not matched to a gene. The CDR3: CASSPARGGNTGELFF. In nucleotides, the CDR3 is TGTGCCAGCAGCCCCGCCCGGGGGGGTAACACCGGGGAGCTGTTTTTT.

This rearrangement joins TRBV10-3 to TRBJ1-1, with D uncertain. Germline V gene data show CDR1 as ENHRY and CDR2 as SYGVKD. Trimming cost V 4 bases and J 1 base, with 10 bases left between them. The CDR3 has 14 amino acids. DNA for the CDR3: TGTGCCATCAGTGGGGCCCCTCCGAACACTGAAGCTTTCTTT. It yields the protein CAISGAPPNTEAFF.

There are a few counts of this clone. J is TRBJ1-4 and V is TRBV16; the D is unclear. The V end was cut by 0 bases, the J end by 7 bases, with 12 bases between. In germline, CDR1 is KGHSY, CDR2 FQNENV. The CDR3 length is 15 residues. The CDR3 protein is CASSQSTVEGEKLFF. The CDR3 coding sequence is TGTGCCAGCAGCCAATCCACAGTGGAGGGTGAAAAACTGTTTTTT.

As regards this clone: The junction does not match germline at one end; this may be a read error. The rearrangement joins TRBV7-7 to TRBJ1-1; perhaps TRBD1 as D (6 bases). Germline V gene data show CDR1 as SSHAT and CDR2 as FNYEAQ (reference sequence). The CDR3 sequence is 13 residues long. The CDR3 loop reads CASSLERGTEAFF. CDR3 sequence (DNA): TGTGCTAGCAGCTTAGAGAGGGGGACTGAAGCTTTCTTT. Full variable domain (rest looked up from reference TRBV7-7 and TRBJ1-1): GAGVSQSPRYKVTKRGQDVTLRCDPISSHATLYWYQQALGQGPEFLTYFNYEAQPDKSGLPSDRFSAERPEGSISTLTIQRTEQRDSAMYRCASSLERGTEAFFGQGTRLTVV.

The rearrangement uses TRBV29-1 and TRBJ2-1, with 7 nucleotides matching TRBD1. After removal of 6 bases from V and 9 bases from J, the junction contained 8 bases not matched to a gene. The CDR3 sequence is 12 residues long. CDR1 is SQVTM and CDR2 is ANQGSEA in the germline V gene. The CDR3 DNA reads TGCAGCGTACCCGGGCACAGGGGTGAGCAGTTCTTC. It translates to CSVPGHRGEQFF.

The rearrangement links TRBV7-9 to TRBJ2-7; D call uncertain. CDR3 length: 13 amino acids. The V gene's germline CDR1 is SEHNR and CDR2 FQNEAQ (reference sequence). V lost 5 bases, J lost 1 base, and 9 bases lay in between. The CDR3 DNA is TGTGCCAGCAGCCTACTCGTTTCCTACGAGCAGTACTTC. It translates to CASSLLVSYEQYF.

The chain employs TRBV5-1 and TRBJ1-3; D uncertain. V was trimmed by 2 bases and J by 1 base, leaving 7 bases between them. CDR1 SGHRS and CDR2 YFSETQ come from the germline V gene. There are 14 residues in the CDR3. Here the CDR3 reads CASSFGESGNTIYF. CDR3 sequence (DNA): TGCGCCAGCAGCTTCGGAGAATCTGGAAACACCATATATTTT.

The chain uses TRBV11-3 and TRBJ2-7; 8 bases agree with TRBD1. Germline V gives CDR1 SGHNT, CDR2 YENEEA. Trimming removed 3 bases from V and 3 bases from J; junction bases left unmatched: 16. The CDR3 is 18 amino acids. The CDR3, as DNA: TGTGCCAGCAGCTTTTCCCCACACACAACGGGACAGGACTACGAGCAGTACTTC. Translated: CASSFSPHTTGQDYEQYF.

The chain combines TRBV5-6 with TRBJ2-6; tentative D call: TRBD2 (6 bases). The CDR3 consists of 16 residues. Deletions cut 0 bases from V and 0 bases from J, with 7 bases between. CDR1 SGHDT and CDR2 YYEEEE come from the germline V gene. CDR3 DNA: TGTGCCAGCAGCTTGGTCGGGAGCTCTGGGGCCAACGTCCTGACTTTC. It yields the protein CASSLVGSSGANVLTF.

The chain employs TRBV7-2 and TRBJ2-1; D not certain. This CDR3 is built from 13 residues. Germline lookup yields CDR1 SGHTA and CDR2 FQGNSA. V lost 4 bases and J 9 bases, leaving 13 bases between the germline ends. As DNA, the CDR3 is TGTGCCAGCAGCTCTAGACCGTCGGGTGAGCAGTTCTTC. Its translation is CASSSRPSGEQFF.

The chain uses TRBV4-3 and TRBJ2-7, with D perhaps TRBD2 (5 bases). V was cut by 0 bases and J by 6 bases, with 9 bases left in between. CDR1 and CDR2 (germline): LGHNA, YSLEER. This CDR3 is 13 amino acids long. CDR3 in amino acids: CASSQDFGVEQYF. For the CDR3, the DNA is TGCGCCAGCAGCCAAGATTTCGGGGTCGAGCAGTACTTC.

Here the CDR3 reads CASSPSGGSTNEQFF. The CDR3 DNA follows: TGTGCCAGCAGCCCTAGCGGGGGCTCGACCAATGAGCAGTTCTTC. V and J are TRBV14 and TRBJ2-1; 10 bases fit TRBD2. The germline CDR1 and CDR2 sequences are SGHDN and FVKESK. The V gene end was trimmed by 4 bases and the J gene end by 6 bases; junction bases not matched to a gene: 6. The CDR3 has 15 residues.